The entry below gives a single T cell receptor (beta chain) sequence along with its context. This sample is drawn from a study of control samples from healthy donors and cancer patients. The ends were cut back, 5 bases at V and 1 base at J, with 9 bases in the middle. Germline CDR1 reads SGHRS; CDR2 reads YFSETQ. The CDR3 totals 13 residues. Using immunoSEQ multiplex PCR, the repertoire was profiled, and TCRdb retains in-frame clones only, with some absent. The table has more than 120,000 clones, 75% to 95% seen once. Specimen: blood. The chain recombines TRBV5-1 with TRBJ1-1; no reliable D call. The TCR sequence derives from a man between 25 and 39 years old in good health. In DNA, the CDR3 is TGCGCCAGCAGTTCTGCGCCGAACACTGAAGCTTTCTTT. Protein sequence: CASSSAPNTEAFF.